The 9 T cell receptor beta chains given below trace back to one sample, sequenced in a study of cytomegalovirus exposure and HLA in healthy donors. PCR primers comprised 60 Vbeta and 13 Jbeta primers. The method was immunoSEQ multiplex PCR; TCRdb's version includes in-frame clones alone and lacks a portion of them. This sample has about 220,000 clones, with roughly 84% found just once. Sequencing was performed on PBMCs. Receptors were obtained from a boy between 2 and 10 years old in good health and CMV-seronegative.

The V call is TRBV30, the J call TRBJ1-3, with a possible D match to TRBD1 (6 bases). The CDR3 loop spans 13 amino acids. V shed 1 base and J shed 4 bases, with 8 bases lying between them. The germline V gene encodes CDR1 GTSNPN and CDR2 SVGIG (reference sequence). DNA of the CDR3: TGTGCCTGGAGTGGGACAGTCGGAAACACCATATATTTT. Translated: CAWSGTVGNTIYF.

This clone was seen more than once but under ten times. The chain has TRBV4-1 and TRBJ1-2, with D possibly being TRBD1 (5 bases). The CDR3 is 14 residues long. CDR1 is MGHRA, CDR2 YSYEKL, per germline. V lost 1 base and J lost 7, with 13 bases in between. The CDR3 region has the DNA TGCGCCAGCAGCCAAGCGGAGGGGCGGAGTGGCTACACCTTC. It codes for CASSQAEGRSGYTF.

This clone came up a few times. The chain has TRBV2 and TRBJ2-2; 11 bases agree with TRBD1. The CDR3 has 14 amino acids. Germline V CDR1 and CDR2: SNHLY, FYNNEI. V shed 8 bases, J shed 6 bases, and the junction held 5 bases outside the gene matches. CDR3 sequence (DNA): TGTGCCAGCGGTGGGGACAGGGGGGCCGGGGAGCTGTTTTTT. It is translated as CASGGDRGAGELFF. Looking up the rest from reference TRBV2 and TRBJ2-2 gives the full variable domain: EPEVTQTPSHQVTQMGQEVILRCVPISNHLYFYWYRQILGQKVEFLVSFYNNEISEKSEIFDDQFSVERPDGSNFTLKIRSTKLEDSAMYFCASGGDRGAGELFFGEGSRLTVL.

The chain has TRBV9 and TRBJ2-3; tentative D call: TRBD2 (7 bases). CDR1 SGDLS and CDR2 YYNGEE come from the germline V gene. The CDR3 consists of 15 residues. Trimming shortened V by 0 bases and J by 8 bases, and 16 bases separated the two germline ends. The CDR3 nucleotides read TGTGCCAGCAGCGTAGAAGGCGGGGAGGGGGGTACGCAGTATTTT. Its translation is CASSVEGGEGGTQYF. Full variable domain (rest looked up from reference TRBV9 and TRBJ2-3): DSGVTQTPKHLITATGQRVTLRCSPRSGDLSVYWYQQSLDQGLQFLIQYYNGEERAKGNILERFSAQQFPDLHSELNLSSLELGDSALYFCASSVEGGEGGTQYFGPGTRLTVL.

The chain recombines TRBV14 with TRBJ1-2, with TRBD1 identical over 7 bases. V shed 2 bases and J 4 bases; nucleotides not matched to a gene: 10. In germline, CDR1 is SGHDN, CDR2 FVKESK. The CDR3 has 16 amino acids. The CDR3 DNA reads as TGTGCCAGCAGCCAAAGGAACAGGGGCGGAAGCTATGGCTACACCTTC. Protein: CASSQRNRGGSYGYTF.

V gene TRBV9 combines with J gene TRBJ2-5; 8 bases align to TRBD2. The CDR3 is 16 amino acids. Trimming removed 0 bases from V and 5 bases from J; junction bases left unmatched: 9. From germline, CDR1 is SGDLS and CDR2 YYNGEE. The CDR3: CASSVAMSGSRETQYF. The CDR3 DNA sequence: TGTGCCAGCAGCGTAGCTATGAGCGGGAGTCGGGAGACCCAGTACTTC.

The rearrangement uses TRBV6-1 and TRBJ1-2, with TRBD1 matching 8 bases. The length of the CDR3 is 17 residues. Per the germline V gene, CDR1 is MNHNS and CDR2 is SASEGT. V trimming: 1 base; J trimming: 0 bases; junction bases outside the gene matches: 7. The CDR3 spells CASSEVGQGGTNYGYTF. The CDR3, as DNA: TGTGCCAGCAGTGAAGTCGGACAGGGAGGGACTAACTATGGCTACACCTTC.

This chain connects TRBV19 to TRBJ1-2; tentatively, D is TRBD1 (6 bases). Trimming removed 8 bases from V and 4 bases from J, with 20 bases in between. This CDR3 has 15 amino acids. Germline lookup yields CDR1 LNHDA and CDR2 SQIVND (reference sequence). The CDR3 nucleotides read TGTGCCAGTGAGGACAGCCTAGAAGTTGGCTATGGCTACACCTTC. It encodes CASEDSLEVGYGYTF. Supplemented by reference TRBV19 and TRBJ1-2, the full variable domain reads DGGITQSPKYLFRKEGQNVTLSCEQNLNHDAMYWYRQDPGQGLRLIYYSQIVNDFQKGDIAEGYSVSREKKESFPLTVTSAQKNPTAFYLCASEDSLEVGYGYTFGSGTRLTVV.

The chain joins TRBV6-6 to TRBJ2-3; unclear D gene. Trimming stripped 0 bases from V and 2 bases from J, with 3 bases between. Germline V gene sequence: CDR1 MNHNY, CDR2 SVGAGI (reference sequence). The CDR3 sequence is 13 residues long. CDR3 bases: TGTGCCAGCAGTTACTCGGCCACAGATACGCAGTATTTT. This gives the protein CASSYSATDTQYF.